The clone carrying this TCR beta chain occurred a few times. Some clones are missing from TCRdb's copy, which holds only in-frame ones; the method was immunoSEQ multiplex PCR. The repertoire includes about 51,000 clones, about 90% of them detected once, and 15% to 20% sits in the top ten. The record originates from a study of PD-L1 blockade in urothelial cancer. Study information: T cells were recovered from blood samples at a median of roughly 150,000.

CDR3 length: 14 residues. Germline V gene data show CDR1 as MNHEY and CDR2 as SMNVEV (reference sequence). Trimming stripped 6 bases from V and 0 bases from J, with 11 bases between. Diagnoses among patients were locally advanced or metastatic urothelial carcinoma. The chain has TRBV27 and TRBJ1-2; D unclear. This specimen was PBMCs, taken around atezolizumab (anti-PD-L1) treatment. This sequence originates from a man aged 60-69 years with urothelial cancer. The CDR3 loop is CASSPGVANYGYTF. The CDR3 DNA follows: TGTGCCAGCAGCCCCGGAGTAGCTAACTATGGCTACACCTTC.